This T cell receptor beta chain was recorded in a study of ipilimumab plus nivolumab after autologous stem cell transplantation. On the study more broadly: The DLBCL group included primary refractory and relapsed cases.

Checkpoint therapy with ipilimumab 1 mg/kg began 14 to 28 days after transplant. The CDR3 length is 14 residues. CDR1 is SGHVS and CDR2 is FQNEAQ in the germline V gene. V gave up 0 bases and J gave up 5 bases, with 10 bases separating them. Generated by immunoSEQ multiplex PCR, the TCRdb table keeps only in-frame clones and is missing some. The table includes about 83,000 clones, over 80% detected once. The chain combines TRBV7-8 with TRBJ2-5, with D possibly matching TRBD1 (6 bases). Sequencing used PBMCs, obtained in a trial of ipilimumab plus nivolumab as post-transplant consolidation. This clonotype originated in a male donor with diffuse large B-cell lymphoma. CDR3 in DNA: TGTGCCAGCAGCTTAGCTTACAGGGCGGAGACCCAGTACTTC. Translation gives CASSLAYRAETQYF.